This entry concerns a single T cell receptor (beta chain). Its cognate antigen is unknown. V was trimmed by 9 bases and J by 8 bases, leaving 22 bases between them. The CDR3 length is 14 residues. From germline, CDR1 is SNHLY and CDR2 FYNNEI. The data stem from a study of OX40 agonist ivuxolimab in advanced cancers. The method was immunoSEQ multiplex PCR; TCRdb's version includes in-frame clones alone and lacks a portion of them. Of 75,000 to 95,000 clones in the sample, 92% are singletons; the top ten hold 0.5% to 0.6%. Study-wide findings and caveats: CD8+ T cells averaged more expanded clones than CD4+.

The chain links TRBV2 to TRBJ1-1; D unresolved. The clonotype was recovered from an adult with an advanced solid tumor such as melanoma, head and neck, liver or kidney cancer. Sample: CD4+ or CD8+ T cells sorted from blood, taken in a trial of the OX40 agonist ivuxolimab. CDR3 nucleotides: TGTGCCAGTAGAGCTAGTGGCTTTATGAACGAAGCTTTCTTT. It specifies CASRASGFMNEAFF.